The TCR beta chain described here comes from a study of blood T cell repertoires in COVID-19. Study background: COVID-19 samples from acute and convalescent phases originated in the United States, Italy and Spain. PBMCs, B-cell-depleted T cells, or T cells were the source of the cDNA or gDNA that made up the material.

Original processing methods: Reference gene primer amplification yielded estimated nucleated cell counts. TCRdb's table, derived via immunoSEQ multiplex PCR, lists solely in-frame clones and lacks some. For V, J and clone size, that table is used; D and trimming come from the DNA. The sample includes more than 200,000 clones, less than 90% of them seen just once. This CDR3 contains 15 residues. With V trimmed by 2 bases and J by 3 bases, 3 bases remained unmatched. Germline values: CDR1 SGHDN, CDR2 FVKESK. The sequenced sample consisted of peripheral blood. The chain carries TRBV14 and TRBJ2-7; TRBD2 matches at 11 bases. The receptor's source is a man aged 40-49 years with acute or convalescent COVID-19. CDR3 in DNA: TGTGCCAGCAGCCAATTGGGACTAGCGGACTACGAGCAGTACTTC. Encoded protein: CASSQLGLADYEQYF.